This T cell receptor (beta chain) was sequenced for a study of cytomegalovirus exposure and HLA in healthy donors. TCRdb keeps only in-frame clones here, not all; method: immunoSEQ multiplex PCR. This repertoire shows about 120,000 clones, 75% to 90% found once; its top ten account for approximately 1.1%. Germline V lookup: CDR1 MNHNY, CDR2 SVGAGI (reference sequence). The CDR3 totals 13 residues. V was shortened by 4 bases and J by 6 bases, with 12 bases between the two germline ends. This clone was seen only once. This clonotype originated in a woman in her late teens or twenties in good health and CMV-seronegative. This sequence joins TRBV6-6 and TRBJ1-2; tentative D call: TRBD1 (5 bases). Specimen: PBMCs. This CDR3 reads CASSWQGEDGYTF. The CDR3 region has the DNA TGTGCCAGCAGTTGGCAGGGTGAGGATGGCTACACCTTC.